Listed here are 11 T cell receptor beta chains from one sample, sequenced in a study of PD-1 blockade in classical Hodgkin lymphoma. Autologous stem cell transplantation was followed by relapse in every patient, and brentuximab vedotin exposure varied. Assay used: immunoSEQ multiplex PCR; TCRdb lists only in-frame clones, some missing. The sample consists of tens of thousands of clones, roughly 70% of them appearing once. The specimen was peripheral blood mononuclear cells (PBMCs), collected before the second cycle of nivolumab. Source of these receptors: a human donor with classical Hodgkin lymphoma.

This chain uses TRBV6-5 with TRBJ1-6; D is uncertain. Trimming left V 0 bases short and J 6 bases short, with 9 bases between. CDR1 MNHEY and CDR2 SVGAGI come from the germline V gene. There are 15 residues in the CDR3. The CDR3 loop is CASSYSGILNSPLHF. Here the CDR3 DNA reads TGTGCCAGCAGTTACTCCGGTATCCTTAATTCACCCCTCCACTTT.

This chain joins TRBV7-2 and TRBJ1-1; D not certain. The CDR3 spans 13 residues. V was cut by 6 bases and J by 1 base, with 9 bases left in between. Germline loops: CDR1 SGHTA, CDR2 FQGNSA. In DNA form, the CDR3 reads TGTGCCAGCAGTCGTACCGGGAACACTGAAGCTTTCTTT. Its protein product is CASSRTGNTEAFF.

This clone showed up just a few times. The V call is TRBV6-5, the J call TRBJ2-1, with 10 bases matching TRBD1. CDR1 and CDR2 (germline): MNHEY, SVGAGI. Unmatched junction bases numbered 6, after V lost 6 bases and J lost 4 bases. The CDR3 length is 15 residues. This CDR3 reads CASRLGQGGYNEQFF. The DNA of the CDR3 is TGTGCCAGCAGATTAGGACAGGGGGGTTACAATGAGCAGTTCTTC.

The chain carries TRBV6-5 and TRBJ2-2; 8 bases are shared with TRBD2. Germline V gives CDR1 MNHEY, CDR2 SVGAGI. The CDR3 contains 15 residues. V trimming: 4 bases; J trimming: 0 bases; junction bases outside the gene matches: 1. The CDR3 DNA is TGTGCCAGCAGTTTAGCGGGACCGAACACCGGGGAGCTGTTTTTT. It is translated as CASSLAGPNTGELFF.

V gene TRBV4-3 combines with J gene TRBJ2-3; 9 bases are shared with TRBD2. Germline CDR1 reads LGHNA; CDR2 reads YSLEER. The J segment lost 1 base and the V segment lost 0 bases, leaving 14 bases of the junction unmatched. The CDR3 consists of 20 residues. The CDR3 spells CASSQDLAAGGLGGTDTQYF. Here the CDR3 DNA reads TGCGCCAGCAGCCAAGATTTAGCAGCGGGGGGCCTGGGGGGCACAGATACGCAGTATTTT.

J is TRBJ2-7 and V is TRBV9; 9 bases line up with TRBD1. Germline V CDR1 and CDR2: SGDLS, YYNGEE. V shed 0 bases and J 0 bases; nucleotides not matched to a gene: 7. The CDR3 has 17 amino acids. The CDR3 DNA reads TGTGCCAGCAGCGTAGATGGGGGACAGGGCAGCTCCTACGAGCAGTACTTC. Protein: CASSVDGGQGSSYEQYF. Combining the CDR3 with reference TRBV9 and TRBJ2-7 gives the whole variable domain DSGVTQTPKHLITATGQRVTLRCSPRSGDLSVYWYQQSLDQGLQFLIQYYNGEERAKGNILERFSAQQFPDLHSELNLSSLELGDSALYFCASSVDGGQGSSYEQYFGPGTRLTVT.

This clone was counted many times. This rearrangement joins TRBV7-9 to TRBJ1-5, with 7 bases lining up with TRBD1. The V gene's germline CDR1 is SEHNR and CDR2 FQNEAQ (reference sequence). There are 15 residues in the CDR3. With V trimmed by 4 bases and J by 5 bases, 8 bases remained unmatched. The CDR3 nucleotides are TGTGCCAGCAGCTCCGAGGGGACAGCCGATCAGCCCCAGCATTTT. It encodes CASSSEGTADQPQHF.

The J gene is TRBJ2-7, the V gene TRBV6-1, with D unresolved. Looked up from germline, CDR1 is MNHNS and CDR2 is SASEGT. CDR3 length equals 14 residues. Trimming removed 0 bases at V and 3 bases at J, with 9 bases between. Here the CDR3 reads CASSEAGGSYEQYF. CDR3 nucleotide sequence: TGTGCCAGCAGTGAAGCTGGCGGAAGCTACGAGCAGTACTTC.

The V and J genes are TRBV7-9 and TRBJ1-5; D possibly corresponds to TRBD1 (6 bases). This CDR3 is 14 amino acids long. The germline V gene has CDR1 SEHNR and CDR2 FQNEAQ (reference sequence). V was cut by 2 bases and J by 4 bases, with 9 bases left in between. The CDR3 region has the DNA TGTGCCAGCAGCTTAACAGGGAGGAATCAGCCCCAGCATTTT. Amino acids: CASSLTGRNQPQHF.

The chain recombines TRBV27 with TRBJ1-5; possibly TRBD1 for D (6 bases). V was clipped by 6 bases and J by 9 bases, with 15 bases between them. The length of the CDR3 is 13 residues. CDR1 MNHEY and CDR2 SMNVEV come from the germline V gene (reference sequence). The CDR3 DNA sequence: TGTGCCAGCAGACCGGACAGATTACGGCCCCAGCATTTT. Amino acid sequence: CASRPDRLRPQHF.

The chain has TRBV5-1 and TRBJ2-1; the match to TRBD2 covers 8 bases. Germline CDR1 is SGHRS and CDR2 is YFSETQ. V gave up 1 base and J gave up 8 bases; unmatched junction bases: 11. This CDR3 has 16 residues. The CDR3 DNA is TGCGCCAGCAGCTTGCGTGTCGGGGGGGCCTCGGATGAGCAGTTCTTC. Translated, it gives CASSLRVGGASDEQFF.